Shown below are 8 T cell receptor beta chains from a single sample sequenced in a study of early T cells in non-severe SARS-CoV-2 infection. TCRdb itself ran the 5' RACE reads through MiXCR, one entry per CDR3 protein. The repertoire holds just over 95,000 distinct CDR3 sequences, approximately 10% seen once, with around 4.8% in the top ten. The sample here was whole blood, taken at baseline. The receptors shown here come from an adult who was a healthcare worker with PCR-confirmed SARS-CoV-2 infection or an uninfected control (not recorded which).

This clonotype has a handful of counts. This chain links TRBV20-1 with TRBJ2-2; a possible D gene is TRBD1 (7 bases). Trimming pared 3 bases from V and 6 bases from J, leaving 11 bases between. Germline CDR1 reads DFQATT; CDR2 reads SNEGSKA (reference sequence). The length of the CDR3 is 13 residues. The CDR3 reads CSASPGGPGELFF. Here the CDR3 DNA reads TGCAGTGCTAGCCCAGGGGGGCCCGGGGAGCTGTTTTTT.

A few counts support this clonotype. This chain uses TRBV13 with TRBJ2-7, with 7 bases fitting TRBD2. Germline assignment: CDR1 PRHDT and CDR2 FYEKMQ (reference sequence). The CDR3 is made up of 15 amino acids. With V trimmed by 1 base and J by 5 bases, 8 bases remained unmatched. This CDR3 is CASSLAGAGSDEQYF. The DNA of the CDR3 is TGTGCCAGCAGCTTAGCAGGAGCGGGATCGGACGAGCAGTACTTC.

This clonotype showed up just a few times. V is TRBV19 and J is TRBJ2-1; TRBD2 matches at 12 bases. Germline loops: CDR1 LNHDA, CDR2 SQIVND (reference sequence). CDR3 length: 16 residues. Germline trimming cut 3 bases from V and 4 bases from J; bases unmatched to any gene: 4. CDR3 region: CASSIAGTSGYNEQFF. CDR3 nucleotides: TGTGCCAGTAGTATTGCCGGGACTAGCGGGTACAATGAGCAGTTCTTC.

This clonotype has ten or more counts. J is TRBJ1-1 and V is TRBV11-2; no clear D gene. V lost 6 bases to trimming and J lost 6 bases, with 8 bases between them. The CDR3 is made up of 11 amino acids. Germline CDR1 SGHAT, CDR2 FQNNGV. This CDR3 is CASRYSAEAFF. The CDR3, as DNA: TGTGCCAGCAGGTACAGCGCTGAAGCTTTCTTT. The whole variable domain, remainder taken from reference TRBV11-2 and TRBJ1-1, is EAGVAQSPRYKIIEKRQSVAFWCNPISGHATLYWYQQILGQGPKLLIQFQNNGVVDDSQLPKDRFSAERLKGVDSTLKIQPAKLEDSAVYLCASRYSAEAFFGQGTRLTVV.

J is TRBJ2-3 and V is TRBV6-2 or TRBV6-3; 13 nucleotides match TRBD2. Germline assignment: CDR1 MNHEY and CDR2 SVGEGT. V trimming: 7 bases; J trimming: 5 bases; junction bases outside the gene matches: 9. CDR3 length: 16 amino acids. The CDR3 sequence: CASKTTSGRAIDTQYF. The CDR3 coding sequence is TGTGCCAGCAAAACAACTAGCGGGAGGGCCATAGATACGCAGTATTTT.

This clonotype was detected only once. The chain has TRBV10-3 and TRBJ2-7, with D unclear. The germline CDR1 and CDR2 sequences are ENHRY and SYGVKD. The V and J ends lost 0 bases and 5 bases respectively, with 2 bases between them. The CDR3 is 11 amino acids. CDR3: CAISESDEQYF. CDR3 DNA: TGTGCCATCAGTGAGTCGGACGAGCAGTACTTC.

In this sample, this clonotype turned up many times. The V gene is TRBV30, the J gene TRBJ2-5; 9 bases fit TRBD1. CDR3 length: 15 residues. The trim removed 1 base at V and 0 bases at J, leaving 3 bases unmatched. Germline CDR1 GTSNPN, CDR2 SVGIG (reference sequence). The CDR3 region has the DNA TGTGCCTGGAGTGAAGGGGACAGGGACCAAGAGACCCAGTACTTC. Encoded protein: CAWSEGDRDQETQYF.

Comments on this clonotype: This may be a read error, as it is one base from a much larger clone. The CDR3 spells CASSYSRVYPVNF. The CDR3 bases are TGTGCCAGCAGTTACTCCCGGGTCTATCCCGTTAATTTT. This chain links TRBV6-5 with TRBJ2-7, with unresolved D. This CDR3 region has 13 residues. Germline V lookup: CDR1 MNHEY, CDR2 SVGAGI.